Listed below are T cell receptor beta chains from one sample, sequenced in a study of CD8 T cells in Susac syndrome. From the immunoSEQ multiplex PCR reads, TCRdb called clonotypes with MiXCR, one entry per CDR3 protein. Here the sample spans some 200,000 distinct CDR3 sequences, about 95% being singletons. Sequencing used CD4+ T cells from PBMCs. These receptors originate from a human donor with multiple sclerosis. Each CDR3 is given with its conserved first and last residue. The D gene is left open where the match is weak. For some rows the clone size is stated as once, few or many, or as a class when expanded; others skip it.

13,TRBJ2-2,-,TRBV14,-,TGTGCCAGCAGCCAAGTAGTCGGCGGGGAGCTGTTTTTT,CASSQVVGGELFF
17,TRBJ1-2,TRBD1,TRBV6-5,-,TGTGCCAGCAGTTACTCTGGTGCCAGGGGGCGCGTGGATGGCTACACCTTC,CASSYSGARGRVDGYTF
12,TRBJ1-1,-,TRBV3-1,-,TGTGCCAGCAGCCACCTATCCACTGAAGCTTTCTTT,CASSHLSTEAFF
11,TRBJ2-7,-,TRBV28,few,TGTGCCAGCAGTAAGAGATACGAGCAGTACTTC,CASSKRYEQYF
13,TRBJ1-1,-,TRBV2,-,TGTGCCAGCAGTGTGACGGCCGACACTGAAGCTTTCTTT,CASSVTADTEAFF
13,TRBJ2-3,-,TRBV12-3/TRBV12-4,-,TGTGCCAGCAGCCCCCTGCTCGCCGATACGCAGTATTTT,CASSPLLADTQYF
13,TRBJ2-7,-,TRBV2,-,TGTGCCAGCAGTAGAACGGAAGAAGCCGAGCAGTACTTC,CASSRTEEAEQYF
12,TRBJ1-2,-,TRBV21-1,-,TGTGCCAGCCGGTCGGGCGGCTATGGCTACACCTTC,CASRSGGYGYTF
16,TRBJ2-3,TRBD2,TRBV20-1,-,TGCAGTGCTAGAAAGCCTAGCGGGAGGGAGGGCGATACGCAGTATTTT,CSARKPSGREGDTQYF
12,TRBJ2-7,-,TRBV6-1,-,TGTGCCAGCAGTGATGATGTCTACGAGCAGTACTTC,CASSDDVYEQYF
16,TRBJ1-1,-,TRBV4-2,-,TGTGCCAGCAGCCCCACTGATGCTAGGAGGGACACTGAAGCTTTCTTT,CASSPTDARRDTEAFF
16,TRBJ2-1,-,TRBV27,-,TGTGCCAGCAGTTTACGGGTGGCGGTGGTTGGCAATGAGCAGTTCTTC,CASSLRVAVVGNEQFF
14,TRBJ1-2,-,TRBV7-2,once,TGTGCCAGCAGCCCCCCTCTGCCTAACTATGGCTACACCTTC,CASSPPLPNYGYTF
13,TRBJ2-2,TRBD1,TRBV11-1,-,TGTGCCAGCAGCACCGACAGGGCCGGGGAGCTGTTTTTT,CASSTDRAGELFF
12,TRBJ2-5,-,TRBV6-2/TRBV6-3,-,TGTGCCAGCAGTTACGTGTCGGGAACCCAGTACTTC,CASSYVSGTQYF
16,TRBJ2-1,TRBD2,TRBV29-1,-,TGCAGTCGACCACCTGAGATGGGAGGGACCTACAATGAGCAGTTCTTC,CSRPPEMGGTYNEQFF
13,TRBJ1-2,-,TRBV18,-,TGTGCCAGCTCACCTGCCGCTAACTATGGCTACACCTTC,CASSPAANYGYTF
13,TRBJ2-3,TRBD1,TRBV29-1,-,TGCAGCCAAGGACAGGGGAGGACAGATACGCAGTATTTT,CSQGQGRTDTQYF
15,TRBJ2-1,TRBD2,TRBV9,-,TGTGCCAGCAGCCCCGCAGCGGGAAGTTACAATGAGCAGTTCTTC,CASSPAAGSYNEQFF
14,TRBJ1-1,TRBD1,TRBV6-6,-,TGTGCCAGCAGCCGACAGGGGATGAACACTGAAGCTTTCTTT,CASSRQGMNTEAFF
14,TRBJ2-5,-,TRBV5-1,-,TGCGCCAGCAGCCTCCAGGTCGGGTCGGAGACCCAGTACTTC,CASSLQVGSETQYF
17,TRBJ2-6,TRBD1,TRBV6-5,once,TGTGCCAGCAGTTACTGGACAGGGGGCTCTGGGGCCAACGTCCTGACTTTC,CASSYWTGGSGANVLTF
16,TRBJ2-1,TRBD1,TRBV3-1,-,TGTGCCAGCAGAAGCACAGGGGTTTGGGGTAACAATGAGCAGTTCTTC,CASRSTGVWGNNEQFF
15,TRBJ2-7,-,TRBV20-1,-,TGCAGTGCTAGATCGGCAGGAGAGACCTCCTACGAGCAGTACTTC,CSARSAGETSYEQYF
15,TRBJ1-2,TRBD1,TRBV27,-,TGTGCCAGCAGTCCGCAGGGGGGGAGGGTCTATGGCTACACCTTC,CASSPQGGRVYGYTF
16,TRBJ2-3,-,TRBV18,-,TGTGCCAGCTCACCACTTGCGGAGGGACTCACAGATACGCAGTATTTT,CASSPLAEGLTDTQYF
13,TRBJ2-1,-,TRBV15,-,TGTGCCACCAGCAGAGGACCCGGGGGTGAGCAGTTCTTC,CATSRGPGGEQFF
13,TRBJ1-1,-,TRBV18,-,TGTGCCAGCTCACCACTCGGGGACACTGAAGCTTTCTTT,CASSPLGDTEAFF
15,TRBJ2-5,-,TRBV3-1,once,TGTGCCAGCAGCCAAGTTGTGCGAAACCAAGAGACCCAGTACTTC,CASSQVVRNQETQYF
14,TRBJ2-1,-,TRBV29-1,-,TGCAGCGTTGATTTTCAAGAAATCAAAGCGAAGCAGTTCTTC,CSVDFQEIKAKQFF
18,TRBJ1-3,-,TRBV4-1,-,TGCGCCAGCAGCCGCCACCTAATCACCCGGAACGAAGGAAACACCATATATTTT,CASSRHLITRNEGNTIYF
14,TRBJ2-7,-,TRBV27,-,TGTGCCAGCAGTATAGACGTGACAGCGGCCGAGCAGTACTTC,CASSIDVTAAEQYF
17,TRBJ2-6,-,TRBV4-1,-,TGCGCCAGCAGCCGGTCCAGTTTTGCTCTGGGGGCCAACGTCCTGACTTTC,CASSRSSFALGANVLTF
13,TRBJ2-7,-,TRBV28,-,TGTGCCAGCAACCCCAGGATCATCTACGAGCAGTACTTC,CASNPRIIYEQYF
16,TRBJ2-7,TRBD2,TRBV7-9,few,TGTGCCAGCAGCATGCTAGCGGGAGGATCGCCCTACGAGCAGTACTTC,CASSMLAGGSPYEQYF
14,TRBJ1-1,TRBD1,TRBV13,-,TGTGCCAGCAGCTGGGGACAGGTGAACACTGAAGCTTTCTTT,CASSWGQVNTEAFF
13,TRBJ2-1,TRBD2,TRBV30,-,TGTGCCTGGACTAGCGGGAGGGGAAATGAGCAGTTCTTC,CAWTSGRGNEQFF